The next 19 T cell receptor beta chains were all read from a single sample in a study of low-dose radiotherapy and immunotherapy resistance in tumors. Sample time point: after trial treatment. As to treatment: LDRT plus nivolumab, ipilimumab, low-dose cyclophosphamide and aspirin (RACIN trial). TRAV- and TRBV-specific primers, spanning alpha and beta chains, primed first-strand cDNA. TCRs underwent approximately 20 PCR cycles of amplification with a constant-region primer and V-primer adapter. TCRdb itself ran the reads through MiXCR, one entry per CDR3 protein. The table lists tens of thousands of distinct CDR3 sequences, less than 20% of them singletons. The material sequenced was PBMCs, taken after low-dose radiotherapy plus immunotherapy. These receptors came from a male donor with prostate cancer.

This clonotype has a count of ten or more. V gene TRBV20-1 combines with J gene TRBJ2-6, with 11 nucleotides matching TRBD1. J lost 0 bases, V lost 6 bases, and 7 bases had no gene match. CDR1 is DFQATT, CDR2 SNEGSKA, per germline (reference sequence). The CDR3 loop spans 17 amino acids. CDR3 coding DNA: TGCAGTGCAGGAGGACAGGGGGCTTTCTCTGGGGCCAACGTCCTGACTTTC. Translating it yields CSAGGQGAFSGANVLTF.

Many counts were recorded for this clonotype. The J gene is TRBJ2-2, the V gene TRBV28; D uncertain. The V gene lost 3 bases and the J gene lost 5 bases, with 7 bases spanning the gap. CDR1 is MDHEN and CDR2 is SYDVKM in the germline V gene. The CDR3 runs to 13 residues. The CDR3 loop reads CASSFLYTGELFF. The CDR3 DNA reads TGTGCCAGCAGTTTCCTGTATACCGGGGAGCTGTTTTTT.

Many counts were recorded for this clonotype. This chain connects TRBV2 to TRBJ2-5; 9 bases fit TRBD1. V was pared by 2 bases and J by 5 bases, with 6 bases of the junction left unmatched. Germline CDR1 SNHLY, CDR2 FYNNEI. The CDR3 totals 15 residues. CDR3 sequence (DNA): TGTGCCAGCAGTGAAATATCACAGGGGGCTGAGACCCAGTACTTC. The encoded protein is CASSEISQGAETQYF.

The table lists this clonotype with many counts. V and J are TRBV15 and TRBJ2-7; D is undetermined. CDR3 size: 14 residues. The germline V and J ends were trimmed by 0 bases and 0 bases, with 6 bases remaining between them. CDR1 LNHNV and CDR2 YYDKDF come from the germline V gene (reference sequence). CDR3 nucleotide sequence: TGTGCCACCAGCAGAGATGCTATCTCCTACGAGCAGTACTTC. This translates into CATSRDAISYEQYF.

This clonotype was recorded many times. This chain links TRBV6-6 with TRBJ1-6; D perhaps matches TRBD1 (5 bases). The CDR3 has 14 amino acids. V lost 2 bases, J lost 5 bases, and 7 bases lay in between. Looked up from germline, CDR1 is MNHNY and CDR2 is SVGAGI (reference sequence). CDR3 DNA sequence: TGTGCCAGCAGTTACGGGGACCATAATTCACCCCTCCACTTT. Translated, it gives CASSYGDHNSPLHF.

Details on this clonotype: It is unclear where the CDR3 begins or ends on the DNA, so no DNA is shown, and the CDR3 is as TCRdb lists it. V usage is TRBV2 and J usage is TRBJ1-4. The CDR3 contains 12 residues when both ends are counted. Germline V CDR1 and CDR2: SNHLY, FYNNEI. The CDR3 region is CASSGDEKLFFF.

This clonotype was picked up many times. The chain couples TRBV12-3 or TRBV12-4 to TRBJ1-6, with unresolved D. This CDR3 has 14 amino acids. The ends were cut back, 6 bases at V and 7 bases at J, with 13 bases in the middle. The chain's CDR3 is CASSLAGNNSPLHF. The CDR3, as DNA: TGTGCCAGCAGCCTCGCGGGGAACAATTCACCCCTCCACTTT.

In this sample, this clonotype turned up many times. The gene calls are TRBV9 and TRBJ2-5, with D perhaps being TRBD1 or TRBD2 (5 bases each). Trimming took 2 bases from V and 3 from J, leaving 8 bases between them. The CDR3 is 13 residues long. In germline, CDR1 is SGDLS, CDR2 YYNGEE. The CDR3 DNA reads TGTGCCAGCAGCGTCGAGGGGAAAGAGACCCAGTACTTC. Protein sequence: CASSVEGKETQYF.

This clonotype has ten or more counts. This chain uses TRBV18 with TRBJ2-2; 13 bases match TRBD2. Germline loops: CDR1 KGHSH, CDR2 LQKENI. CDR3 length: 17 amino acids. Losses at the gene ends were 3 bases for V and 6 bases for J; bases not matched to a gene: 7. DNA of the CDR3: TGTGCCAGCTCACCGGACACTAGCGGGAGGGCCCCCGGGGAGCTGTTTTTT. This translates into CASSPDTSGRAPGELFF.

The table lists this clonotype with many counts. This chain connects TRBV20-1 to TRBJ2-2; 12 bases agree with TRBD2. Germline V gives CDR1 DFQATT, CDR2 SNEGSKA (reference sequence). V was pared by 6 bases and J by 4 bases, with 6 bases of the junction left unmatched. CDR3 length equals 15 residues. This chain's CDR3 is CSARPSGRATGELFF. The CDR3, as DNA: TGCAGTGCCCGACCTAGCGGGAGGGCCACCGGGGAGCTGTTTTTT.

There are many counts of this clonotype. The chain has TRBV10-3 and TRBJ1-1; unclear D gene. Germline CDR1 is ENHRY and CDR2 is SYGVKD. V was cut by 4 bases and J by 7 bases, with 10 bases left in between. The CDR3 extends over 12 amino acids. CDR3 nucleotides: TGTGCCATCAGTGTGGACGGATATGAAGCTTTCTTT. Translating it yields CAISVDGYEAFF.

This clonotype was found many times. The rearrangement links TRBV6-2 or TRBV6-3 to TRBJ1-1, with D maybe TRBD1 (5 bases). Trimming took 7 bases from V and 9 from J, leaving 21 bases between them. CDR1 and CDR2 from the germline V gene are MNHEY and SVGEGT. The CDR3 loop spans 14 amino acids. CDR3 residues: CASKPGGATLKAFF. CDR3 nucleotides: TGTGCCAGCAAACCCGGGGGAGCAACACTGAAAGCTTTCTTT.

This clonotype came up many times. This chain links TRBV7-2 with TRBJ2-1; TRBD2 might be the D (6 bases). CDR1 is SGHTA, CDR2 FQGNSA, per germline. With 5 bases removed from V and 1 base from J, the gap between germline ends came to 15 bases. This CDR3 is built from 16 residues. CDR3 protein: CASSLGVGRSYNEQFF. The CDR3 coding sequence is TGTGCCAGCAGCCTAGGCGTAGGGAGGTCCTACAATGAGCAGTTCTTC. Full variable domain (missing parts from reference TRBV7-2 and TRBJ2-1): GAGVSQSPSNKVTEKGKDVELRCDPISGHTALYWYRQSLGQGLEFLIYFQGNSAPDKSGLPSDRFSAERTGGSVSTLTIQRTQQEDSAVYLCASSLGVGRSYNEQFFGPGTRLTVL.

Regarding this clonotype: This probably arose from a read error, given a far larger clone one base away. The CDR3 DNA is TGTGCCAGCAGCTCCACAGTCTCTACTAGCGGGAGCCACAATGAGCAGTACTTC. The encoded protein is CASSSTVSTSGSHNEQYF. The chain carries TRBV7-2 and TRBJ2-7; the match to TRBD2 covers 11 bases. Trimming at V came to 4 bases and at J to 7 bases, leaving 18 bases not matched to a gene. The CDR3 sequence is 18 residues long. From germline, CDR1 is SGHTA and CDR2 FQGNSA.

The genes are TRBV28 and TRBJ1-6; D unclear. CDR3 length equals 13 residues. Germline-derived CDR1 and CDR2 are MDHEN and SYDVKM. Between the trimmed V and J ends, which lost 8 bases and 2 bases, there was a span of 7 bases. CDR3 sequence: CASRKTYNSPLHF. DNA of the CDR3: TGTGCCAGCCGAAAAACCTATAATTCACCCCTCCACTTT.

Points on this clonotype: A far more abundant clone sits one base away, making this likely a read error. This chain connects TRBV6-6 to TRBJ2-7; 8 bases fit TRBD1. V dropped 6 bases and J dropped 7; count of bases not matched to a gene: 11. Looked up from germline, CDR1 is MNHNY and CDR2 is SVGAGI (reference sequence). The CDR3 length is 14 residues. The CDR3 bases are TGTGCCAGCAGAAACAGGGGGTCCTACAATGAGCAGTACTTC. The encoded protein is CASRNRGSYNEQYF.

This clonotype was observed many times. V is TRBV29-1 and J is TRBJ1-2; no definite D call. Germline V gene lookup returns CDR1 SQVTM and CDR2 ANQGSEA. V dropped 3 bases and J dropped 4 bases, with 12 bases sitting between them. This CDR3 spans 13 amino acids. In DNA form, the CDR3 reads TGCAGCGTTGATTTAGGAGCGATCTATGGCTACACCTTC. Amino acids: CSVDLGAIYGYTF.

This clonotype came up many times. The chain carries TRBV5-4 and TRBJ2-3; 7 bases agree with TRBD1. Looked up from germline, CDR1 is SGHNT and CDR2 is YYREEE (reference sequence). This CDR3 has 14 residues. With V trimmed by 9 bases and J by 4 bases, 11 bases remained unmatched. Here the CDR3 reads CATHLQGLADTQYF. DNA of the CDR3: TGTGCCACGCATTTACAGGGGTTGGCAGATACGCAGTATTTT.

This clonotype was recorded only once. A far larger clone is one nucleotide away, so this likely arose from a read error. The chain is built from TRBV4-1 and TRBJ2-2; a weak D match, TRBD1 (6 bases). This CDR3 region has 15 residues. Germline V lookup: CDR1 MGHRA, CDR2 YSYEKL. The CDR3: CASSPTTGYTGELYF. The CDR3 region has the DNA TGCGCCAGCAGCCCGACGACAGGATACACCGGGGAGCTGTATTTT.